This TCR beta chain emerged from a study of shared clonotypes between healthy human individuals. Across the study: Per donor, CD8 memory used one plate, CD8 naive used two, CD4 memory used three and CD4 naive used three.

After removal of 5 bases from V and 5 bases from J, the junction contained 11 bases not matched to a gene. In germline, CDR1 is MNHEY, CDR2 SMNVEV (reference sequence). The CDR3 is made up of 15 amino acids. Assay runs were performed at deep level. Produced via immunoSEQ multiplex PCR; TCRdb's table is partial and in-frame only. The sample records roughly 850,000 clones, roughly 96% being singletons. Positively selected for CCR7, the CD45RO-negative cells used as naive CD8 cells excluded terminally differentiated effector memory CD45RA+ cells. Only Caucasian adults living in Nashville, Tennessee served as donors. This clone was observed a handful of times.

The sample taken for sequencing was naive CD8+ T cells sorted from blood. The chain is built from TRBV27 and TRBJ2-5; 7 nucleotides align to TRBD2. This receptor was identified in a man aged 30 to 39 in good health. The CDR3 is CASSPLGEGLETQYF. The CDR3 bases are TGTGCCAGCAGTCCCCTGGGGGAGGGCCTGGAGACCCAGTACTTC.